This T cell receptor beta chain was documented in a study of shared clonotypes between healthy human individuals. The repertoire was sequenced with immunoSEQ multiplex PCR; TCRdb's copy has only in-frame clones and lacks some. The data show 1.5 million to 2.5 million clones, with roughly 94% seen just once and roughly 1.2% held by the top ten. The naive CD8 population came from CD45RO-negative cells selected for CCR7, without terminally differentiated effector memory CD45RA+ cells. This CDR3 comprises 13 residues. Between the trimmed V and J ends, which lost 7 bases and 3 bases, there was a span of 13 bases. The V gene's germline CDR1 is SGDLS and CDR2 YYNGEE.

This sequence originates from a man aged 18 to 30 in good health. The gene calls are TRBV9 and TRBJ1-1; D ambiguous. Sequencing input: naive CD8+ T cells sorted from blood. CDR3 protein: CASGFGSDTEAFF. For the CDR3, the DNA is TGTGCCAGCGGGTTTGGGTCGGACACTGAAGCTTTCTTT.